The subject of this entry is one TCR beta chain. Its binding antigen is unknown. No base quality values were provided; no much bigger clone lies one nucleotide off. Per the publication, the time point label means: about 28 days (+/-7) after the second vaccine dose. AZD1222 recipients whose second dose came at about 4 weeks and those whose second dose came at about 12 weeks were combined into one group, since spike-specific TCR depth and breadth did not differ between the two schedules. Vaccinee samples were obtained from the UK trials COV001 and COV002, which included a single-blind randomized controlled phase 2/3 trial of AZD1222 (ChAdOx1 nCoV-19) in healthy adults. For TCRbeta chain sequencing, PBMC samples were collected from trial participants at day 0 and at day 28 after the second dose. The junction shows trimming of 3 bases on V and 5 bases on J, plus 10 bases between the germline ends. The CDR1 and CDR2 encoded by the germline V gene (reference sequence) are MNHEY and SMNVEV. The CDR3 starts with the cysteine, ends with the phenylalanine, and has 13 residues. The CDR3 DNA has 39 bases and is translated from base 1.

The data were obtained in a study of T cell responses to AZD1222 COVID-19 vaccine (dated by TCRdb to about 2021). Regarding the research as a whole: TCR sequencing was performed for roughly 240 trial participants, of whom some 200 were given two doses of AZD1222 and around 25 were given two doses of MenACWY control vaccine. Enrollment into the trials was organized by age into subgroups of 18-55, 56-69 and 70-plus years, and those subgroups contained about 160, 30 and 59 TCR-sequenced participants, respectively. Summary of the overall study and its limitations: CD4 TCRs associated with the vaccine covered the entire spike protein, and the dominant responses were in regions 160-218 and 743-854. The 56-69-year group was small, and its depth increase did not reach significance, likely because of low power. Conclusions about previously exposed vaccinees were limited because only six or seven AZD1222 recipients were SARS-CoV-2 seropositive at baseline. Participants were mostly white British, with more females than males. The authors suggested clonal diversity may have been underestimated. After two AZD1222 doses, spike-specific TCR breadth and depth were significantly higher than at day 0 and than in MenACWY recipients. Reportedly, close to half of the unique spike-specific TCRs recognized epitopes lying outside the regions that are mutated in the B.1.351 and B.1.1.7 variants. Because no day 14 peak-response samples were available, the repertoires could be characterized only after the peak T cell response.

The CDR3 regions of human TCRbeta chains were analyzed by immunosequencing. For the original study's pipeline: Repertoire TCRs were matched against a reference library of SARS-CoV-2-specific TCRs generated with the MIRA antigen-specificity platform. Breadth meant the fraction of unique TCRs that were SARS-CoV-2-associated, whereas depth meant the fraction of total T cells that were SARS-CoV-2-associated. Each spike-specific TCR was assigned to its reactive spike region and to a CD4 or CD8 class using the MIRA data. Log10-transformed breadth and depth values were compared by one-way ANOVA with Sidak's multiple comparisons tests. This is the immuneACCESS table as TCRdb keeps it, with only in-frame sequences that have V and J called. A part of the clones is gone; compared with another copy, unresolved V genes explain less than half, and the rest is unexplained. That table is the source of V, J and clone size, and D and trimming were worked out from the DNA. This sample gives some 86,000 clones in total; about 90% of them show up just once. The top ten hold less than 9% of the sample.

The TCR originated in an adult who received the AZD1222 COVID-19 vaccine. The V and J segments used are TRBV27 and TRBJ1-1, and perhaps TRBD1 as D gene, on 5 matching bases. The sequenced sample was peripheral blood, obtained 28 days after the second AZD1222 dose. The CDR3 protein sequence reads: CASSFWGRTEAFF. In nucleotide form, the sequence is TGTGCCAGCAGTTTTTGGGGGAGGACTGAAGCTTTCTTT.